The entry below gives a single T cell receptor (beta chain) sequence along with its context. The CDR3 is 13 amino acids. Germline values: CDR1 MDHEN, CDR2 SYDVKM. V was shortened by 1 base and J by 9 bases, with 12 bases between the two germline ends. These data are taken from a study of CD8 T cells in Susac syndrome. RNA totalling about 0.45 to 1 ug underwent reverse transcription with random hexamers. Across 54 Vbeta and 13 Jbeta, immunoSEQ multiplex PCR amplified TCR beta CDR3. TCRdb called the immunoSEQ multiplex PCR reads again in MiXCR, with one record for every CDR3 protein. The sample includes about 130,000 distinct CDR3 sequences, nearly 95% seen only once; the top ten take roughly 0.11%.

The chain recombines TRBV28 with TRBJ2-5, with D possibly matching TRBD2 (6 bases). The sequence came from a human donor in good health. Specimen: CD4+ T cells from PBMCs. The DNA of the CDR3 is TGTGCCAGCAGTTTATTGGGAGGCGGGGCCCAGTACTTC. Residues: CASSLLGGGAQYF.